This record looks at one TCR beta chain sequence and its context. This CDR3 is 15 amino acids long. The germline V and J ends were trimmed by 1 base and 5 bases, with 9 bases remaining between them. The germline CDR1 and CDR2 sequences are SGHTA and FQGNSA. TCRdb analysed the RT-PCR reads with MiXCR anew, one entry per CDR3 protein. The sample comprises 550,000 to 750,000 distinct CDR3 sequences, approximately 15% of which are singletons, and 3.6% rests with the top ten. The V call is TRBV7-2, the J call TRBJ1-6; no clear D. The sample was memory CD4+ T cells from blood. This receptor was taken from a female donor in good health, serving as a healthy control. CDR3: CASSLGVRNNSPLHF. The CDR3, as DNA: TGTGCCAGCAGCTTAGGGGTTAGGAATAATTCACCCCTCCACTTT.